Each of the 3 T cell receptor beta chains below was sequenced from the same sample in a study of long-term antiretroviral therapy in people with HIV. At survey level, the immunoSEQ assay was run in its v3.0 version. Profiling relied on immunoSEQ multiplex PCR, and the TCRdb table lists in-frame clones only, not all of them. This table has around 19,000 clones, over 80% appearing once. The input for sequencing was unsorted PBMCs, taken 1.2 years after starting antiretroviral therapy. The receptors shown here come from a woman aged 40 to 49 with HIV.

This rearrangement joins TRBV14 to TRBJ2-3, with 7 nucleotides matching TRBD2. This CDR3 contains 15 residues. The J segment lost 6 bases and the V segment lost 2 bases, leaving 8 bases of the junction unmatched. Per germline, CDR1 SGHDN and CDR2 FVKESK. The CDR3 reads CASSQSGTIADTQYF. The CDR3, as DNA: TGTGCCAGCAGCCAAAGCGGGACTATCGCCGATACGCAGTATTTT.

CDR3: CASSPTGQGAFSGANVLTF. The CDR3 nucleotides are TGTGCCAGCTCACCAACTGGACAGGGGGCGTTCTCTGGGGCCAACGTCCTGACTTTC. This chain links TRBV18 with TRBJ2-6, with TRBD1 matching over 11 bases. This CDR3 region has 19 residues. Germline V gene sequence: CDR1 KGHSH, CDR2 LQKENI. The V and J ends lost 2 bases and 0 bases, in that order; junction bases with no gene match: 6.

The chain carries TRBV7-2 and TRBJ1-5; D gene ambiguous. V was trimmed by 2 bases and J by 7 bases, leaving 21 bases between them. The V gene's germline CDR1 is SGHTA and CDR2 FQGNSA. The CDR3 consists of 17 residues. This CDR3 reads CASSLRHAGQSGQPQHF. Written as DNA, the CDR3 is TGTGCCAGCAGCTTAAGGCATGCGGGCCAGTCGGGACAGCCCCAGCATTTT.